These T cell receptor beta chains were read from a single sample in a study of blood T cell repertoires in COVID-19. Measured with immunoSEQ multiplex PCR; TCRdb has only the in-frame clones, and not every one. Here the sample spans 75,000 or so clones, roughly 87% being singletons. The specimen was peripheral blood. These receptors were collected from a woman over 75 with active or convalescent COVID-19. CDR3s include the opening cysteine and the closing phenylalanine or tryptophan. The D gene is left open where the match is weak. A row's size may be missing; if present it is once, few, many or a size class.

DNA | CDR3 | D | J | size | V
TGTGCCAGCAGCCGGGGGCAGAACACTGAAGCTTTCTTT | CASSRGQNTEAFF | . | TRBJ1-1 | . | TRBV3-1/TRBV3-2
TGTGCCAGCAGCTTAGGCCGGGGTGCCTTGTTTGACTTT | CASSLGRGALFDF | . | TRBJ1-6 | once | TRBV13
TGTGCCAGTAAGCGGGACGGGGGGACCGGCTCCTACGAGCAGTACTTC | CASKRDGGTGSYEQYF | TRBD2 | TRBJ2-7 | . | TRBV19
TGTGCCAGTAGTATAGTGACAGGGAGTACCGGGGAGCTGTTTTTT | CASSIVTGSTGELFF | TRBD1 | TRBJ2-2 | . | TRBV19
TGCGCCAGCAGCTCGACTAGCGGGGGGGATACGCAGTATTTT | CASSSTSGGDTQYF | TRBD2 | TRBJ2-3 | few | TRBV5-1
TGTGCCAGCAGCTTCGGAGGTTCCTATAATTCACCCCTCCACTTT | CASSFGGSYNSPLHF | . | TRBJ1-6 | . | TRBV5-5
TGTGCCAGCAGTTTTATTCAGGGCTCGTACGAGCAGTACTTC | CASSFIQGSYEQYF | . | TRBJ2-7 | . | TRBV7-2
TGTGCCAGCAGTTTATTGGGGGCTTGGGGCAATCAGCCCCAGCATTTT | CASSLLGAWGNQPQHF | . | TRBJ1-5 | . | TRBV27
TGTGCCAGCAGTTTAAGGGGGCTTCCGATGAACACTGAAGCTTTCTTT | CASSLRGLPMNTEAFF | TRBD1 | TRBJ1-1 | . | TRBV28
TGTGCCAGCAGCGCGGACAGGGGAAAGGGAGAGACCCAGTACTTC | CASSADRGKGETQYF | TRBD1 | TRBJ2-5 | . | TRBV2
TGTGCCAGCAGCTTTCTCGAGCTGACATACAATGTTTTT | CASSFLELTYNVF | . | TRBJ1-4 | once | TRBV5-5
TGTGCCAGCAGTTTACTAGCAGGAGATAACAATGAGCAGTTCTTC | CASSLLAGDNNEQFF | . | TRBJ2-1 | . | TRBV28
TGTGCCAGCAGAGCCTCCCCGGATACGCAGTATTTT | CASRASPDTQYF | . | TRBJ2-3 | . | TRBV2
TGTGCCAGCTCACAGGGACAGGGGGCCAACACCGGGGAGCTGTTTTTT | CASSQGQGANTGELFF | TRBD1 | TRBJ2-2 | . | TRBV18
TGTGCCAGCAGCACGGGACTAGCGGGAGGGTCAGATACGCAGTATTTT | CASSTGLAGGSDTQYF | TRBD2 | TRBJ2-3 | . | TRBV7-2
TGTGCTAGTGCCTCTAGCGGGGGGGCTTACGAGCAGTACTTC | CASASSGGAYEQYF | TRBD2 | TRBJ2-7 | few | TRBV12-5
TGCGCCAGCAGCCAAGCGGTGAACACTGAAGCTTTCTTT | CASSQAVNTEAFF | . | TRBJ1-1 | . | TRBV4-3
TGTGCCAGCTCGCCAAAACAGGGGGCGAACACTGAAGCTTTCTTT | CASSPKQGANTEAFF | TRBD1 | TRBJ1-1 | few | TRBV18
TGTGCCAGCAGCCCCCGGGGGGGGGTGAACACCGGGGAGCTGTTTTTT | CASSPRGGVNTGELFF | TRBD2 | TRBJ2-2 | once | TRBV9
TGTGCCAGCAGTTTATATGGGACTCCAGCTGAGCAGTACTTC | CASSLYGTPAEQYF | . | TRBJ2-7 | . | TRBV27
TGTGCCACCAGCAGAGGCGGGGGGGCCCTCGAGCAGTACTTC | CATSRGGGALEQYF | TRBD2 | TRBJ2-7 | . | TRBV15
TGCGCCAGCAGTAGACTAGAGGGTGAGCAGTTCTTC | CASSRLEGEQFF | . | TRBJ2-1 | . | TRBV10-1
TGTGCCAGTCCGGGACAGGGGGCCACCGGGGAGCTGTTTTTT | CASPGQGATGELFF | TRBD1 | TRBJ2-2 | many | TRBV7-9
TGTGCCAGCAGTTCAGGGGGCGCATCAGATACGCAGTATTTT | CASSSGGASDTQYF | TRBD1 | TRBJ2-3 | . | TRBV28
TGTGCCAGTAAAGGGGCAGGGGACCCCTTTAACTATGGCTACACCTTC | CASKGAGDPFNYGYTF | . | TRBJ1-2 | . | TRBV19